This is a list of T cell receptor beta chains from one sample in a study of OX40 agonist ivuxolimab in advanced cancers. TCRdb's copy holds only in-frame clones and misses some; the assay was immunoSEQ multiplex PCR. The sample carries around 49,000 clones, roughly 82% recorded once. Sequencing was performed on CD4+ or CD8+ T cells sorted from blood, taken in a trial of the OX40 agonist ivuxolimab. These receptor sequences come from an adult with an advanced solid tumor such as melanoma, head and neck, liver or kidney cancer. Each CDR3 is given with its conserved first and last residue. The order of the fields is J gene, V gene, D gene, CDR3 protein. D genes are given only for firm matches.

TRBJ2-7 TRBV27 NA CASSFNGAYEQYF
TRBJ1-1 TRBV27 NA CASSLGQNTEAFF
TRBJ2-6 TRBV19 NA CASSRLLGRRWANVLTF
TRBJ2-2 TRBV7-6 NA CASSLWVGPDTGELFF
TRBJ1-6 TRBV6-5 NA CASSYGPGDNSPLHF
TRBJ2-7 TRBV11-3 TRBD1 CASSTVDRGTEQYF
TRBJ1-4 TRBV27 NA CASSDSLNEKLFF
TRBJ2-7 TRBV11-3 TRBD2 CASSITSGSSYEQYF
TRBJ2-5 TRBV30 NA CACQAEDRSQETQYF
TRBJ2-1 TRBV5-6 NA CASSLGLSGRQFF
TRBJ2-3 TRBV6-5 NA CASSYSDGDTQYF
TRBJ2-7 TRBV7-9 NA CASSPGWPDHYEQYF
TRBJ2-5 TRBV5-1 NA CASSSAETQYF
TRBJ1-3 TRBV5-6 NA CASSLGGAGPSSGNTIYF
TRBJ2-1 TRBV11-3 TRBD2 CASSTHAGTSGINEQFF
TRBJ2-3 TRBV11-3 NA CASSLLLGLTDTQYF
TRBJ1-1 TRBV28 NA CASSLSTRGTTEAFF
TRBJ1-2 TRBV6-1 TRBD1 CASRTGQGVNYGYTF
TRBJ2-5 TRBV11-3 NA CASSARTLSAGAETQYF
TRBJ2-3 TRBV19 NA CASSDGGRSTDTQYF
TRBJ1-1 TRBV6-5 NA CASSLSENVNTEAFF
TRBJ2-3 TRBV7-9 TRBD2 CASSLPWDVSGATTDTQYF
TRBJ1-1 TRBV11-2 NA CASSLLASSTEAFF
TRBJ1-2 TRBV27 NA CASSLIPGNYGYTF
TRBJ2-2 TRBV6-5 TRBD1 CAGGTGGAGELFF